This record covers a single T cell receptor beta chain. Its antigen is unidentified. Germline V gives CDR1 SGHDT, CDR2 YYEEEE. Trimming removed 2 bases from V and 1 base from J, with 10 bases in between. This CDR3 is built from 15 residues. The data originate from a study of T cell responses to AZD1222 COVID-19 vaccine. The overall study: Second doses at about 4 or about 12 weeks were pooled.

Study results and caveats: Donors were largely white British and mainly female; clonal diversity was possibly underestimated. Once two AZD1222 doses were given, Spike-specific TCR breadth and depth went up. Nearly half of spike-specific TCRs reportedly go after variant regions that carry no mutations.

The protocol was immunoSEQ multiplex PCR, while the TCRdb copy is restricted to in-frame clones and leaves out a portion. The data hold fewer than 120,000 clones, with roughly 90% observed a single time. The chain has TRBV5-6 and TRBJ1-5, with a tentative D call TRBD1 (5 bases). Here the sequenced sample was peripheral blood, taken on day 0 of AZD1222 vaccination. The source of this sequence is an adult in good health. The CDR3 nucleotides are TGTGCCAGCAGCTTAGGGGTGACCAGCAATCAGCCCCAGCATTTT. Translated: CASSLGVTSNQPQHF.